Below are 5 T cell receptor beta chains sequenced from a single sample in a study of OX40 agonist ivuxolimab in advanced cancers. The protocol was immunoSEQ multiplex PCR, while the TCRdb copy is restricted to in-frame clones and leaves out a portion. Of about 23,000 clones in the sample, approximately 80% are singletons; the top ten hold 24%. This specimen was CD4+ or CD8+ T cells sorted from blood, taken in a trial of the OX40 agonist ivuxolimab. The receptors here all came from an adult with an advanced solid tumor such as melanoma, head and neck, liver or kidney cancer.

The chain links TRBV5-1 to TRBJ2-3; unclear D gene. V lost 0 bases to trimming and J lost 1 base, with 9 bases between them. Looked up from germline, CDR1 is SGHRS and CDR2 is YFSETQ. This CDR3 has 15 residues. The CDR3 here is CASSLDFVGTDTQYF. CDR3 nucleotides: TGCGCCAGCAGCTTGGATTTCGTCGGCACAGATACGCAGTATTTT.

CDR3 DNA sequence: TGCGCCAGCAGGCACCGGACAAAGACTAGCGGGAGATCCAGCGAGCAGTACTTC. This encodes CASRHRTKTSGRSSEQYF. This chain connects TRBV5-1 to TRBJ2-7; TRBD2 matches 12 bases. V lost 5 bases, J lost 6 bases, and 18 bases stayed unmatched. The CDR3 covers 18 residues. The germline V gene has CDR1 SGHRS and CDR2 YFSETQ.

V is TRBV13 and J is TRBJ2-7, with a possible D match to TRBD1 (5 bases). Looked up from germline, CDR1 is PRHDT and CDR2 is FYEKMQ (reference sequence). Deletions cut 5 bases from V and 6 bases from J, with 14 bases between. This CDR3 is built from 13 residues. The CDR3 DNA reads as TGTGCCAGCAGCCCCGGAAGGGGTGGCGAGCAGTACTTC. It encodes CASSPGRGGEQYF.

The V call is TRBV28, the J call TRBJ2-5; D is perhaps TRBD1 (6 bases). Germline CDR1 MDHEN, CDR2 SYDVKM. With 5 bases removed from V and 1 base from J, the gap between germline ends came to 11 bases. There are 14 residues in the CDR3. CDR3 in DNA: TGTGCCAGCAGTCCTACAGGGTTCCAAGAGACCCAGTACTTC. This codes for CASSPTGFQETQYF. Based on the CDR3 plus reference TRBV28 and TRBJ2-5, the full variable domain is DVKVTQSSRYLVKRTGEKVFLECVQDMDHENMFWYRQDPGLGLRLIYFSYDVKMKEKGDIPEGYSVSREKKERFSLILESASTNQTSMYLCASSPTGFQETQYFGPGTRLLVL.

The chain employs TRBV28 and TRBJ2-7, with a weak D call TRBD1 (6 bases). Between the trimmed V and J ends, which lost 7 bases and 1 base, there was a span of 14 bases. The CDR3 loop spans 14 amino acids. Looked up from germline, CDR1 is MDHEN and CDR2 is SYDVKM. The CDR3 region is CASTSSQGSYEQYF. The CDR3 bases are TGTGCCAGCACCTCTTCACAGGGATCCTACGAGCAGTACTTC.